These T cell receptor beta chains were read from a single sample in a study of CD8+CD57+ T cells in acquired aplastic anemia. TCRdb analysed the reads with MiXCR anew, one entry per CDR3 protein. The sample lists fewer than 250,000 distinct CDR3 sequences, approximately 45% occurring once. Sequences were obtained from sorted CD4+, CD8+, or CD8+CD57+ T cells (not recorded which) from PBMCs. Every receptor here comes from a human donor with aplastic anemia. CDR3s include the opening cysteine and the closing phenylalanine or tryptophan. Size tells how often a clone was seen (once, few, many) or the class of an expanded clone, and some rows leave it out.

V	size	J	CDR3
TRBV7-8	many	TRBJ1-5	CASSLGGGNSNQPQHF
TRBV30	few	TRBJ1-2	CAWSKGTPGVGYTF
TRBV7-3	-	TRBJ1-2	CASSLNGGDGYTF
TRBV7-6	-	TRBJ1-6	CASSPRWDSPLHF
TRBV27	many	TRBJ1-2	CASSFNANYGYTF
TRBV2	-	TRBJ2-1	CASSEALRTSGLQQRNEQFF
TRBV7-3	-	TRBJ2-7	CASSLMGTGNNGEQYF
TRBV7-9	-	TRBJ2-7	CASSYGDGGLYEQYF
TRBV2	many	TRBJ2-7	CASIEGVDEQYF
TRBV19	few	TRBJ2-7	CASNTGGAMGSYEQYF
TRBV7-9	-	TRBJ1-6	CASSTSRGPYNSPLHF
TRBV14	many	TRBJ2-1	CASSLGLYNEQFF
TRBV30	-	TRBJ1-1	CAWTPRQGARTEAFF
TRBV2	many	TRBJ1-6	CASSEGPANSPLHF
TRBV20-1	many	TRBJ1-5	CSARDLTTGSQPQHF
TRBV5-6	many	TRBJ2-1	CASSPGRNEQFF
TRBV29-1	many	TRBJ1-1	CSVYRAYTEAFF
TRBV7-9	many	TRBJ1-1	CALPGLGNTEAFF
TRBV19	-	TRBJ2-7	CASSIGGISYEQYF
TRBV29-1	many	TRBJ2-7	CSGRDPSSYEQYF
TRBV19	-	TRBJ2-1	CASSTGGSGPYNEQFF
TRBV30	few	TRBJ1-1	CAWSEIQGAPTEAFF
TRBV5-1	-	TRBJ1-2	CASSLVVGGLSGYTF
TRBV7-9	once	TRBJ2-5	CASSLDPGLAGGGETQYF
TRBV14	-	TRBJ1-5	CDREPGKRGGSNQPQHF